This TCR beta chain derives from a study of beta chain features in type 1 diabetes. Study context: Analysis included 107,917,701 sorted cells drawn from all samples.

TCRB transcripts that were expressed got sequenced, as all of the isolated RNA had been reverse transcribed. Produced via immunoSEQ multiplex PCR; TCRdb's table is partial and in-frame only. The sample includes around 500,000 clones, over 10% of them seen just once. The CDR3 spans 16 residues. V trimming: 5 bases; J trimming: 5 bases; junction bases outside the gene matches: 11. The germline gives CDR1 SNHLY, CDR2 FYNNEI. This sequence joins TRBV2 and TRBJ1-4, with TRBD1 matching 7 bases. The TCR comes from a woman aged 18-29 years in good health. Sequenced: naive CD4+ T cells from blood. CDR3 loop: CASSRRMTGRNEKLFF. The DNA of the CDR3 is TGTGCCAGCAGTAGGCGCATGACAGGGAGGAATGAAAAACTGTTTTTT.